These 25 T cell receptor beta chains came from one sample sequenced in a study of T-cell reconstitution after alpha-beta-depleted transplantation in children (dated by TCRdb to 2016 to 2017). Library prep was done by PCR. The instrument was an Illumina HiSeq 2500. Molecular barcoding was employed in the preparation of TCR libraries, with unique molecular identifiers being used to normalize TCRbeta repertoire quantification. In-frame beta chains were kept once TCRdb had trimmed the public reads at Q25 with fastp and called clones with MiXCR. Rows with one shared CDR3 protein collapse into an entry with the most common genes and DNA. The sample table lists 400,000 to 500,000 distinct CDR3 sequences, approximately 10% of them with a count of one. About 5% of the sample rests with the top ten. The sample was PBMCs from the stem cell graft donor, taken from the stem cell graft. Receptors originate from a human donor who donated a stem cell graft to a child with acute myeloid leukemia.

The CDR3 here is CASSYSGYNEQFF. CDR3 sequence (DNA): TGTGCCAGCAGTTACTCCGGCTACAATGAGCAGTTCTTC. The gene calls are TRBV6-5 and TRBJ2-1; D is undetermined. V lost 0 bases, J lost 3 bases, and 3 bases lay in between. The germline CDR1 and CDR2 sequences are MNHEY and SVGAGI. The CDR3 is 13 amino acids.

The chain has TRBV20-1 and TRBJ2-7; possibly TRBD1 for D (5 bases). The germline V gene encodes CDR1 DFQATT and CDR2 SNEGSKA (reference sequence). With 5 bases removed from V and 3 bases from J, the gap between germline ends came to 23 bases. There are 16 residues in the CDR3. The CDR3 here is CSAEITNRHERYEQYV. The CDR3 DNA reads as TGCAGTGCTGAAATAACCAACAGGCACGAACGCTACGAGCAGTACGTC.

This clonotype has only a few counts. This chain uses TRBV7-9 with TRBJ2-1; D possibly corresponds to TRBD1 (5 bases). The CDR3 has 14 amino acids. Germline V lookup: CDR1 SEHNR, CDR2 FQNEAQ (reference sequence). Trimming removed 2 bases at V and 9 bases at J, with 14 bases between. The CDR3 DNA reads TGTGCCAGCAGCTTAATCAGGGCGGTAGCTGAGCAGTTCTTC. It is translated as CASSLIRAVAEQFF.

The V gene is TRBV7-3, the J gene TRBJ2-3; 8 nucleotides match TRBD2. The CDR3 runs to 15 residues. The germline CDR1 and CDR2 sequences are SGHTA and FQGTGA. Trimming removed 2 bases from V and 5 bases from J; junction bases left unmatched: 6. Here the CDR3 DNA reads TGTGCCAGCAGCTTATGGGTCGGGAGGGGAGATACGCAGTATTTT. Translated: CASSLWVGRGDTQYF.

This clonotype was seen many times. The CDR3 region is CASSSTYNEQFF. The CDR3 DNA reads as TGTGCCAGCAGCTCAACCTACAATGAGCAGTTCTTC. The genes are TRBV7-9 and TRBJ2-1; D not certain. V was pared by 4 bases and J by 2 bases, with 3 bases between. This CDR3 contains 12 residues. Germline V gene sequence: CDR1 SEHNR, CDR2 FQNEAQ (reference sequence).

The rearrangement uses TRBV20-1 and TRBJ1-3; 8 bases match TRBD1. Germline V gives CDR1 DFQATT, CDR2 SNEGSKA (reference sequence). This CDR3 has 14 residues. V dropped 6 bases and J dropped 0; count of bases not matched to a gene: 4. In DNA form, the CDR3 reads TGCAGTGCCCAGGGGGCCGACTCTGGAAACACCATATATTTT. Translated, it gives CSAQGADSGNTIYF.

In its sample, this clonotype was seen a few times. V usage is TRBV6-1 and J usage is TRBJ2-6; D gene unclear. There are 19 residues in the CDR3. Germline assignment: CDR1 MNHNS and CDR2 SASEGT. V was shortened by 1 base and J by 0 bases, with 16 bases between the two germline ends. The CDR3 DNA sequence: TGTGCCAGCAGTGAAGGTATCTGGACGTTAAGCTCTGGGGCCAACGTCCTGACTTTC. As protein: CASSEGIWTLSSGANVLTF.

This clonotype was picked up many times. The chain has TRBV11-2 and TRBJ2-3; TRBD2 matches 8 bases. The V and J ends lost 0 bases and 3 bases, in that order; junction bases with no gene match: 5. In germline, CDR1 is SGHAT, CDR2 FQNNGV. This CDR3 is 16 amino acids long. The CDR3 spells CASSLDIGLATDTQYF. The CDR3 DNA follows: TGTGCCAGCAGCTTAGATATTGGACTAGCAACAGATACGCAGTATTTT.

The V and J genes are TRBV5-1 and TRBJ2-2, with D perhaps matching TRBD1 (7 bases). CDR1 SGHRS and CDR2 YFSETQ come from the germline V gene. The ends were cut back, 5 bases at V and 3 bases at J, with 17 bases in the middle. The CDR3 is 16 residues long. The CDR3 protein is CASRDAGGWHTGELFF. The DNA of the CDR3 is TGCGCCAGCAGAGATGCAGGGGGGTGGCACACCGGGGAGCTGTTTTTT.

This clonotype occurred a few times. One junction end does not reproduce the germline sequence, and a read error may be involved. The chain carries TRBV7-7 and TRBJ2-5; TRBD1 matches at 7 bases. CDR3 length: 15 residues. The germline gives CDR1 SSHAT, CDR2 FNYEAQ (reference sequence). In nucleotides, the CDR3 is TGTGCTAGCAGCTTAGCGAGCAGGGGGCAAGAGACCCAGTACTTC. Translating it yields CASSLASRGQETQYF.

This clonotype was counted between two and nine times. The CDR3, as DNA: TGCAGCGGGGCCCTCTTGCGGGAGAGCGTCGAGCAGTACTTC. Translation: CSGALLRESVEQYF. The chain couples TRBV20-1 to TRBJ2-7; 7 positions agree with TRBD2. CDR3 size: 14 residues. Germline CDR1 reads DFQATT; CDR2 reads SNEGSKA (reference sequence).

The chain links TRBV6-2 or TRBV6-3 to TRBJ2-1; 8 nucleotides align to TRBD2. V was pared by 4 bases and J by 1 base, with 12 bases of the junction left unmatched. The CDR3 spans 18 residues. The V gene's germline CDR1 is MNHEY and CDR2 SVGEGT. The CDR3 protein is CASSSPSLRGDSYNEQFF. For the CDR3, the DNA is TGTGCCAGCAGTTCACCCTCATTGCGGGGGGATTCCTACAATGAGCAGTTCTTC.

CDR3 DNA: TGTGCCAGCTCACCACCAGGGACAGGGGGCAGGAATACGCAGTATTTT. It is translated as CASSPPGTGGRNTQYF. The chain carries TRBV18 and TRBJ2-3, with 12 bases identical to TRBD1. Germline V gene data show CDR1 as KGHSH and CDR2 as LQKENI. Trimming at V came to 0 bases and at J to 7 bases, leaving 5 bases not matched to a gene. This CDR3 has 16 amino acids.

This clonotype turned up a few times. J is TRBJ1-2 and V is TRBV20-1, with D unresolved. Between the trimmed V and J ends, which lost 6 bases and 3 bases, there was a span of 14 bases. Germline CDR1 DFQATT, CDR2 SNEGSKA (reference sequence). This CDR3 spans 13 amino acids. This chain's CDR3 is CSAQVPGYYGYTF. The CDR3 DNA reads TGCAGTGCGCAAGTCCCGGGATACTATGGCTACACCTTC.

This CDR3 reads CASLAGGPGETQYF. Written as DNA, the CDR3 is TGTGCCAGCCTAGCGGGAGGGCCGGGGGAGACCCAGTACTTC. The V and J genes are TRBV3-1 and TRBJ2-5; 12 nucleotides line up with TRBD2. Germline CDR1 is LGHDT and CDR2 is YNNKEL (reference sequence). CDR3 length equals 14 residues. Germline trimming cut 8 bases from V and 5 bases from J; bases unmatched to any gene: 6.

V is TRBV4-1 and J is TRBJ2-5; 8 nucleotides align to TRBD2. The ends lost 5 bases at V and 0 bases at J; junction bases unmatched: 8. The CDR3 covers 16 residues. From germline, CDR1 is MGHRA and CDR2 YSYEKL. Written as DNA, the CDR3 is TGCGCCAGCAGCAAAGGGGTAGCGGGGAACCAAGAGACCCAGTACTTC. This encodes CASSKGVAGNQETQYF.

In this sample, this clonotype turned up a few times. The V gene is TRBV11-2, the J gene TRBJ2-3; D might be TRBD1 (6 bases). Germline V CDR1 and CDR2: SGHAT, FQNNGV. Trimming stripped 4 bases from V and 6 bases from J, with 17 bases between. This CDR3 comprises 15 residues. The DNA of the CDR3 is TGTGCCAGCAGCTCTCATATGGGGGCCGGGGATACGCAGTATTTT. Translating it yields CASSSHMGAGDTQYF.

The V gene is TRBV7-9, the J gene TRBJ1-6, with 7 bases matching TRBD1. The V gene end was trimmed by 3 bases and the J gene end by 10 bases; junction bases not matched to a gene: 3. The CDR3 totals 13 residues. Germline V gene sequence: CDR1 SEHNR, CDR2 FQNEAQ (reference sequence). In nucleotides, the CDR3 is TGTGCCAGCAGCTTGGGGACAGCCTCACCCCTCCACTTT. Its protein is CASSLGTASPLHF.

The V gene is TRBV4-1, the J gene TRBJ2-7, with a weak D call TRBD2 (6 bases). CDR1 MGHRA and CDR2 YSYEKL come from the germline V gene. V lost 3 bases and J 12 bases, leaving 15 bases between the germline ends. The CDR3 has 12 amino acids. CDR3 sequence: CASSHHRDLWYV. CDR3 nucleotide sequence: TGCGCCAGCAGCCATCACCGGGACTTGTGGTACGTC.

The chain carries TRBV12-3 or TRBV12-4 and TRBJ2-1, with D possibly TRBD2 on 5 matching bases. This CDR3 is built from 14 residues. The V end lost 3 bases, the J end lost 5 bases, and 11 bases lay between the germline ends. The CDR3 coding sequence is TGTGCCAGCAGTTTTTCCGGGGTGGACAATGAGCAGTTCTTC. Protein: CASSFSGVDNEQFF.

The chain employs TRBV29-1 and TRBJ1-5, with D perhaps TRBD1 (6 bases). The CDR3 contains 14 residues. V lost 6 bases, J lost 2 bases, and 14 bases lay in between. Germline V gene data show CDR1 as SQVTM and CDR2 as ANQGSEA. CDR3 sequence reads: CSVSTGLRNQPQHF. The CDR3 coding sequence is TGCAGCGTAAGTACAGGGTTGCGCAATCAGCCCCAGCATTTT.

CDR3 in DNA: TGCGCCAGCAGCTTTAGCGGGGGGGTTCCATCAGATACGCAGTATTTT. Protein: CASSFSGGVPSDTQYF. This chain joins TRBV5-1 and TRBJ2-3; 11 bases map to TRBD2. The junction had 6 bases not matched to a gene; V was cut back by 2 bases and J by 4 bases. Germline V CDR1 and CDR2: SGHRS, YFSETQ. This CDR3 spans 16 amino acids.

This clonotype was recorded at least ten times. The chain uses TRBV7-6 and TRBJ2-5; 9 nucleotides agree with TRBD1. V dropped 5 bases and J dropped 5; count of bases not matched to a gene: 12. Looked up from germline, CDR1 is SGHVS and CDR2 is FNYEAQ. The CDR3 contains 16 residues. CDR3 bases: TGTGCCAGCAGCAGCTCCGGACAGGGGACGTGGGAGACCCAGTACTTC. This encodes CASSSSGQGTWETQYF.

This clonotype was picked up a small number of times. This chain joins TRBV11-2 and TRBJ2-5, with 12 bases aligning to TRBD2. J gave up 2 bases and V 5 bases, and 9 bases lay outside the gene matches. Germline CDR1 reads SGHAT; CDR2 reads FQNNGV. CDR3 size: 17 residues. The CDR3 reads CASSPSRTSGVQETQYF. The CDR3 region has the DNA TGTGCCAGCAGCCCTTCCCGGACTAGCGGGGTTCAAGAGACCCAGTACTTC.

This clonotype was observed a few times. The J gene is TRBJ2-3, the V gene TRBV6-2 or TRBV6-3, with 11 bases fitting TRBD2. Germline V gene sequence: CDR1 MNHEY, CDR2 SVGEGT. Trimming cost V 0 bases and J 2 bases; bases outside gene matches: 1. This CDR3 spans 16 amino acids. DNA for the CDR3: TGTGCCAGCAGTTACTCGGGACTAGCGGACACAGATACGCAGTATTTT. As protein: CASSYSGLADTDTQYF.